The rows below give T cell receptor beta chains drawn from one sample of a study of blood T cell repertoires in COVID-19. Assay: immunoSEQ multiplex PCR; the TCRdb copy retains only in-frame clones and omits some. Of about 28,000 clones detected, roughly 87% appear once; the ten largest clones hold 5.4%. Sequenced sample: peripheral blood. These receptor sequences come from a man in his sixties with active COVID-19. CDR3s include the opening cysteine and the closing phenylalanine or tryptophan. The D gene is left open where the match is weak. Not every row has a clone size; where given, it reads once, few, many or a size class.

CDR3,DNA,J,size,D,length,V
CASSRQENYEQYF,TGTGCCAGCAGTCGACAGGAGAACTACGAGCAGTACTTC,TRBJ2-7,.,.,13,TRBV12-3/TRBV12-4
CAISRGPGSGNTIYF,TGTGCCATCAGTAGGGGGCCGGGCTCTGGAAACACCATATATTTT,TRBJ1-3,.,TRBD1,15,TRBV10-3
CASSVATGATAGELFF,TGTGCCAGCAGCGTAGCCACAGGGGCAACGGCCGGGGAGCTGTTTTTT,TRBJ2-2,once,TRBD1,16,TRBV9
CASSYKGLGSPLHF,TGTGCCAGCAGTTACAAGGGGCTAGGATCACCCCTCCACTTT,TRBJ1-6,.,.,14,TRBV6-5
CASSHYRGTRYNEQFF,TGTGCCAGCAGCCACTACAGGGGGACACGCTACAATGAGCAGTTCTTC,TRBJ2-1,.,TRBD1,16,TRBV14
CASSEIMWSSGNTIYF,TGTGCCAGCAGTGAAATTATGTGGAGCTCTGGAAACACCATATATTTT,TRBJ1-3,.,.,16,TRBV2
CASSRGTSGVKTQYF,TGTGCCAGCAGTCGAGGGACTAGCGGGGTCAAGACCCAGTACTTC,TRBJ2-5,.,TRBD2,15,TRBV6-5
CASSPHGRGGRGRLYEQYF,TGTGCCAGTAGCCCCCACGGGCGGGGCGGGCGGGGGCGGCTCTACGAGCAGTACTTC,TRBJ2-7,.,.,19,TRBV19
CASSLFWASQPYNEQFF,TGTGCCAGCAGTTTATTTTGGGCCAGTCAACCCTACAATGAGCAGTTCTTC,TRBJ2-1,.,.,17,TRBV28
CASSLAAGASYEQYF,TGTGCCAGCAGCTTAGCAGCGGGGGCCTCCTACGAGCAGTACTTC,TRBJ2-7,.,TRBD2,15,TRBV7-2
CASSLQGENTEAFF,TGTGCCAGCAGCTTACAGGGGGAGAACACTGAAGCTTTCTTT,TRBJ1-1,.,TRBD1,14,TRBV11-3
CASSYVGVNTEAFF,TGTGCCAGCAGTTACGTAGGAGTGAACACTGAAGCTTTCTTT,TRBJ1-1,few,.,14,TRBV6-5
CASSSPLRTSGVGQFF,TGTGCCAGCAGCTCACCTCTCCGGACTAGCGGGGTTGGGCAGTTCTTC,TRBJ2-1,once,TRBD2,16,TRBV3-1/TRBV3-2
CASSVSLRVADTQYF,.,TRBJ2-3,.,.,15,TRBV9
CASSNSGAQYNEQFF,TGTGCCAGCAGCAATAGCGGGGCCCAATACAATGAGCAGTTCTTC,TRBJ2-1,.,TRBD2,15,TRBV7-3
CASSLAANYGYTF,TGTGCCAGCAGCTTAGCGGCGAACTATGGCTACACCTTC,TRBJ1-2,.,.,13,TRBV5-4
CASRPDSLSSYNEQFF,TGTGCCAGCAGACCTGACTCCCTTAGCTCCTACAATGAGCAGTTCTTC,TRBJ2-1,.,.,16,TRBV27
CASSLGGGHTDTQYF,TGTGCCAGCAGCTTAGGCGGGGGGCACACAGATACGCAGTATTTT,TRBJ2-3,once,TRBD2,15,TRBV7-2
CATGGLSTGELFF,TGTGCCACGGGGGGGCTGAGCACCGGGGAGCTGTTTTTT,TRBJ2-2,.,TRBD2,13,TRBV7-9
CASSPPVSYEQYF,TGTGCCAGCAGCCCCCCAGTGTCCTACGAGCAGTACTTC,TRBJ2-7,.,.,13,TRBV7-3
CASSESGSYGYTF,TGTGCCAGCAGTGAATCGGGATCCTATGGCTACACCTTC,TRBJ1-2,.,.,13,TRBV6-1
CANTGYWGLFF,TGTGCCAACACAGGGTACTGGGGACTGTTTTTT,TRBJ1-4,few,.,11,TRBV6-4
CASIRTNYNEQFF,TGTGCCAGCATCAGGACAAATTACAATGAGCAGTTCTTC,TRBJ2-1,.,.,13,TRBV2
CASSFHQQGAEKLFF,TGTGCCAGCAGCTTTCATCAACAGGGGGCTGAAAAACTGTTTTTT,TRBJ1-4,few,TRBD1,15,TRBV5-4
CASTLGGDPQHF,TGTGCCAGTACCTTAGGGGGAGACCCCCAGCATTTT,TRBJ1-5,.,.,12,TRBV19
CASSLAGRSEQYF,TGCGCCAGCAGCTTGGCTGGGAGGTCCGAGCAGTACTTC,TRBJ2-7,.,.,13,TRBV5-1